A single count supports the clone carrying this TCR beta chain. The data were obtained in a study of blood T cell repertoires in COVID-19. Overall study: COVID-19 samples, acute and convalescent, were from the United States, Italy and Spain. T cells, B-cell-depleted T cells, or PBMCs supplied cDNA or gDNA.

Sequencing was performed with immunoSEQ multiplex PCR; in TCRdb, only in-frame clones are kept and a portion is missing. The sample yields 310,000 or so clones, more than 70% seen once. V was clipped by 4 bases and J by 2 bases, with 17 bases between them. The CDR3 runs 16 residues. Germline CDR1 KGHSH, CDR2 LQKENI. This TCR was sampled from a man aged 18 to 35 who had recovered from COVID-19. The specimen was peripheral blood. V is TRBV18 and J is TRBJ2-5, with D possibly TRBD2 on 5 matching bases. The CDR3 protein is CASSHTTVTRQETQYF. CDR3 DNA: TGTGCCAGCTCACACACCACGGTTACTAGGCAAGAGACCCAGTACTTC.